One and the same sample provided the 31 T cell receptor beta chains below, sequenced in a study of blood T cell repertoires in COVID-19. Generated by immunoSEQ multiplex PCR, the TCRdb table keeps only in-frame clones and is missing some. This sample has about 140,000 clones, with about 80% found just once. The sequencing sample was made of PBMCs or T cells enriched from blood (not recorded which). Receptors originate from a woman between 50 and 59 years old who had recovered from COVID-19.

This chain uses TRBV4-2 with TRBJ1-6; a possible D gene is TRBD1 (6 bases). CDR1 LGHNA and CDR2 YNFKEQ come from the germline V gene. This CDR3 comprises 14 residues. V was cut by 0 bases and J by 17 bases, with 17 bases left in between. DNA of the CDR3: TGTGCCAGCAGCCAAGATTTCGGGACACCGAGAATCCACTTT. It specifies CASSQDFGTPRIHF.

The CDR3 loop reads CASSSPDRANTGELFF. The DNA of the CDR3 is TGTGCCAGCAGCTCACCCGACAGGGCGAACACCGGGGAGCTGTTTTTT. The gene calls are TRBV7-3 and TRBJ2-2; 7 bases fit TRBD1. V dropped 4 bases and J dropped 0; count of bases not matched to a gene: 5. The CDR3 covers 16 residues. Germline CDR1 SGHTA, CDR2 FQGTGA.

This rearrangement joins TRBV20-1 to TRBJ1-1; D call uncertain. The germline V and J ends were trimmed by 3 bases and 3 bases, with 5 bases remaining between them. CDR1 and CDR2 from the germline V gene are DFQATT and SNEGSKA (reference sequence). The CDR3 contains 11 residues. DNA of the CDR3: TGCAGTGCTAGTACTTACACTGAAGCTTTCTTT. It encodes CSASTYTEAFF.

This clone was counted only a few times. The chain uses TRBV5-1 and TRBJ2-1; unclear D gene. Germline CDR1 and CDR2: SGHRS and YFSETQ. The CDR3 spans 13 residues. Trimming removed 0 bases at V and 2 bases at J, with 3 bases between. In DNA form, the CDR3 reads TGCGCCAGCAGCTTGGAGCCCTACAATGAGCAGTTCTTC. This gives the protein CASSLEPYNEQFF. The full variable domain, completed using reference TRBV5-1 and TRBJ2-1, is KAGVTQTPRYLIKTRGQQVTLSCSPISGHRSVSWYQQTPGQGLQFLFEYFSETQRNKGNFPGRFSGRQFSNSRSEMNVSTLELGDSALYLCASSLEPYNEQFFGPGTRLTVL.

The CDR3 loop is CASSQGQGRTEAFF. CDR3 nucleotide sequence: TGTGCCAGCAGCCAGGGACAGGGCCGGACTGAAGCTTTCTTT. The gene calls are TRBV5-6 and TRBJ1-1; 9 bases fit TRBD1. Germline loops: CDR1 SGHDT, CDR2 YYEEEE. The CDR3 runs 14 residues. The trim removed 4 bases at V and 5 bases at J, leaving 6 bases unmatched.

The chain couples TRBV4-2 to TRBJ1-5; a weak D match, TRBD1 (5 bases). V was clipped by 0 bases and J by 2 bases, with 11 bases between them. The CDR3 has 16 amino acids. CDR1 and CDR2 from the germline V gene are LGHNA and YNFKEQ. CDR3: CASSQDVSTGNQPQHF. CDR3 DNA sequence: TGTGCCAGCAGCCAAGATGTCTCGACAGGCAATCAGCCCCAGCATTTT.

The chain links TRBV6-5 to TRBJ2-6; no definite D call. This CDR3 spans 12 amino acids. In germline, CDR1 is MNHEY, CDR2 SVGAGI. With 6 bases removed from V and 4 bases from J, the gap between germline ends came to 4 bases. CDR3 sequence (DNA): TGTGCCAGCAGGGCAGGGGCCAACGTCCTGACTTTC. It translates to CASRAGANVLTF.

The gene calls are TRBV6-5 and TRBJ1-5, with a tentative D call TRBD1 (6 bases). Trimming pared 7 bases from V and 0 bases from J, leaving 10 bases between. Germline CDR1 reads MNHEY; CDR2 reads SVGAGI. The CDR3 consists of 14 residues. The CDR3 loop is CASNPGASNQPQHF. The CDR3 DNA reads TGTGCCAGCAACCCAGGGGCTAGCAATCAGCCCCAGCATTTT.

The chain couples TRBV7-3 to TRBJ1-1, with D possibly matching TRBD1 (6 bases). The ends were cut back, 5 bases at V and 0 bases at J, with 13 bases in the middle. The CDR3 has 15 residues. Germline V gene data show CDR1 as SGHTA and CDR2 as FQGTGA. CDR3 amino acids: CASSLGAGVNTEAFF. As DNA, the CDR3 is TGTGCCAGCAGCCTAGGGGCAGGGGTGAACACTGAAGCTTTCTTT.

The chain combines TRBV21-1 with TRBJ1-2; the table's D call, TRBD1, was not checked against the DNA. TRBV21-1 is an annotated pseudogene. The CDR3 is 14 residues long. The CDR3 coding sequence is TGTGCCAGCGCTCTTAAGGGACAGGGTTATGGCTACACCTTC. Translation: CASALKGQGYGYTF.

This clone appeared a few times. The V gene is TRBV2, the J gene TRBJ1-2, with 9 nucleotides matching TRBD1. Germline CDR1 reads SNHLY; CDR2 reads FYNNEI. There are 14 residues in the CDR3. V lost 6 bases to trimming and J lost 0 bases; unmatched junction nucleotides: 2. The CDR3: CASSTGGSNYGYTF. Here the CDR3 DNA reads TGTGCCAGCAGCACAGGGGGCTCTAACTATGGCTACACCTTC. The variable domain in full, with the rest retrieved from reference TRBV2 and TRBJ1-2, is EPEVTQTPSHQVTQMGQEVILRCVPISNHLYFYWYRQILGQKVEFLVSFYNNEISEKSEIFDDQFSVERPDGSNFTLKIRSTKLEDSAMYFCASSTGGSNYGYTFGSGTRLTVV.

This chain joins TRBV19 and TRBJ1-6; D perhaps matches TRBD1 (6 bases). This CDR3 comprises 15 residues. In germline, CDR1 is LNHDA, CDR2 SQIVND (reference sequence). V gave up 2 bases and J gave up 10 bases, with 15 bases separating them. In DNA, the CDR3 is TGTGCCAGTAGTATACGGGACACTGAGTCCTCACCCCTCCACTTT. Protein sequence: CASSIRDTESSPLHF.

The V and J genes are TRBV5-4 and TRBJ1-2, with D unresolved. Germline-derived CDR1 and CDR2 are SGHNT and YYREEE (reference sequence). Trimming took 1 base from V and 4 from J, leaving 8 bases between them. The CDR3 consists of 13 residues. The CDR3 region is CASSLRGSYGYTF. Here the CDR3 DNA reads TGTGCCAGCAGCTTGCGGGGTTCCTATGGCTACACCTTC.

The chain employs TRBV10-3 and TRBJ2-3; weak D call: TRBD2 (6 bases). CDR1 ENHRY and CDR2 SYGVKD come from the germline V gene. The V end was cut by 11 bases, the J end by 4 bases, with 13 bases between. The CDR3 loop spans 12 amino acids. The CDR3 bases are TGTGCCTTCGGGCGGGATGCAGATACGCAGTATTTT. This translates into CAFGRDADTQYF.

This clone was seen a few times. V is TRBV5-4 and J is TRBJ2-3; 7 bases align to TRBD1. This CDR3 comprises 15 residues. Trimming at V came to 4 bases and at J to 8 bases, leaving 13 bases not matched to a gene. Germline CDR1 SGHNT, CDR2 YYREEE (reference sequence). The CDR3 region has the DNA TGTGCCAGCAGCCCCGCCGGACAGGTCTGGGCTACGCAGTATTTT. Translating gives CASSPAGQVWATQYF.

The genes are TRBV19 and TRBJ1-5; D gene uncertain. The germline CDR1 and CDR2 sequences are LNHDA and SQIVND (reference sequence). Trimming took off 7 bases at V and 0 bases at J, with 10 bases between the two ends. The CDR3 spans 14 residues. Here the CDR3 reads CASNTVYSNQPQHF. The DNA of the CDR3 is TGTGCCAGTAATACGGTTTATAGCAATCAGCCCCAGCATTTT.

The chain joins TRBV6-5 to TRBJ1-1; 10 bases align to TRBD1. CDR3 length equals 15 residues. Germline CDR1 is MNHEY and CDR2 is SVGAGI. Trimming removed 10 bases from V and 5 bases from J; junction bases left unmatched: 13. CDR3 amino acids: CATLSGTGVRTEAFF. The CDR3 nucleotides read TGTGCCACTCTATCCGGGACAGGGGTGAGGACTGAAGCTTTCTTT.

This chain joins TRBV24-1 and TRBJ2-1; 12 nucleotides match TRBD2. The CDR3 is 15 residues long. J lost 7 bases, V lost 4 bases, and 4 bases had no gene match. Germline lookup yields CDR1 KGHDR and CDR2 SFDVKD. CDR3 in amino acids: CATSDLGLAGNEQFF. For the CDR3, the DNA is TGTGCCACCAGTGACCTGGGACTAGCGGGTAATGAGCAGTTCTTC.

In this sample, this clone turned up once. J is TRBJ2-7 and V is TRBV6-5; 9 bases are shared with TRBD1. This CDR3 has 13 amino acids. The V and J ends lost 5 bases and 5 bases, in that order; junction bases with no gene match: 4. Looked up from germline, CDR1 is MNHEY and CDR2 is SVGAGI. Here the CDR3 reads CASSRDRGDEQYF. The CDR3 DNA is TGTGCCAGCAGTCGCGACAGGGGGGACGAGCAGTACTTC.

The V and J genes are TRBV2 and TRBJ1-1; TRBD1 is a possible D gene (5 bases). This CDR3 region has 13 residues. V shed 6 bases and J shed 0 bases, with 8 bases lying between them. CDR1 and CDR2 (germline): SNHLY, FYNNEI. CDR3 coding DNA: TGTGCCAGCAGCCTGGGGCTGAACACTGAAGCTTTCTTT. Its protein is CASSLGLNTEAFF.

The V call is TRBV3-1 (or the pseudogene TRBV3-2), the J call TRBJ1-2, with 9 bases that match TRBD1. This CDR3 contains 15 residues. Germline lookup yields CDR1 LGHDT and CDR2 YNNKEL (reference sequence). J gave up 4 bases and V 1 base, and 4 bases lay outside the gene matches. Here the CDR3 DNA reads TGTGCCAGCAGCCAAGGGCCGACAGGGGGCTATGGCTACACCTTC. It specifies CASSQGPTGGYGYTF.

This chain joins TRBV6-5 and TRBJ1-2; maybe TRBD1 (5 bases). The CDR3 has 13 amino acids. V shed 8 bases and J shed 7 bases, with 17 bases lying between them. From germline, CDR1 is MNHEY and CDR2 SVGAGI. The DNA for the CDR3 is TGTGCCAGCGATACAGGCATGCAGCGTGGCTACACCTTC. This translates into CASDTGMQRGYTF.

CDR3 sequence: CASSPQGVQTEAFF. The CDR3 bases are TGTGCCAGCTCACCTCAGGGGGTTCAAACTGAAGCTTTCTTT. The chain has TRBV18 and TRBJ1-1; 7 nucleotides match TRBD1. This CDR3 contains 14 residues. J was trimmed by 5 bases and V by 3 bases; bases with no gene match: 6. Germline CDR1 reads KGHSH; CDR2 reads LQKENI.

The chain has TRBV11-3 and TRBJ2-7; 7 bases line up with TRBD1. The ends lost 4 bases at V and 4 bases at J; junction bases unmatched: 7. The CDR3 extends over 14 amino acids. Per germline, CDR1 SGHNT and CDR2 YENEEA. The CDR3 protein is CASSSGTDPYEQYF. The DNA for the CDR3 is TGTGCCAGCAGCTCCGGGACAGACCCTTACGAGCAGTACTTC. The entire variable domain, with the rest obtained from reference TRBV11-3 and TRBJ2-7, is as follows: EAGVVQSPRYKIIEKKQPVAFWCNPISGHNTLYWYLQNLGQGPELLIRYENEEAVDDSQLPKDRFSAERLKGVDSTLKIQPAELGDSAVYLCASSSGTDPYEQYFGPGTRLTVT.

This clone was seen only a few times. V gene TRBV7-3 combines with J gene TRBJ2-5, with 7 bases identical to TRBD2. From germline, CDR1 is SGHTA and CDR2 FQGTGA. Trimming removed 5 bases from V and 2 bases from J; junction bases left unmatched: 5. The CDR3 is 14 residues long. CDR3 DNA sequence: TGTGCCAGCAGCCCCCTGGGGGGGCAAGAGACCCAGTACTTC. It specifies CASSPLGGQETQYF.

The V gene is TRBV28, the J gene TRBJ1-1; D remains ambiguous. Germline CDR1 is MDHEN and CDR2 is SYDVKM. The CDR3 totals 14 residues. The germline V and J ends were trimmed by 5 bases and 1 base, with 11 bases remaining between them. The CDR3 DNA sequence: TGTGCCAGCAGTATTGATTCCAGGAACACTGAAGCTTTCTTT. Translating gives CASSIDSRNTEAFF.

V and J are TRBV30 and TRBJ1-4; D might be TRBD1 (6 bases). There are 15 residues in the CDR3. The V end lost 2 bases, the J end lost 2 bases, and 12 bases lay between the germline ends. Germline lookup yields CDR1 GTSNPN and CDR2 SVGIG (reference sequence). CDR3 coding DNA: TGTGCCTGGAGTTCTCTGGGGGCCACTAATGAAAAACTGTTTTTT. Encoded protein: CAWSSLGATNEKLFF. The full variable domain, its missing parts supplied by reference TRBV30 and TRBJ1-4, is SQTIHQWPATLVQPVGSPLSLECTVEGTSNPNLYWYRQAAGRGLQLLFYSVGIGQISSEVPQNLSASRPQDRQFILSSKKLLLSDSGFYLCAWSSLGATNEKLFFGSGTQLSVL.

This clone was detected only once. V is TRBV5-1 and J is TRBJ2-7; 10 nucleotides line up with TRBD2. Germline-derived CDR1 and CDR2 are SGHRS and YFSETQ. Trimming at V came to 1 base and at J to 7 bases, leaving 2 bases not matched to a gene. This CDR3 has 13 residues. The CDR3 is CASSLSGGDEQYF. The CDR3 DNA is TGCGCCAGCAGCTTGAGCGGGGGGGATGAGCAGTACTTC.

The chain is built from TRBV5-1 and TRBJ2-1, with D uncertain. V lost 6 bases and J lost 0, with 16 bases in between. The CDR3 sequence is 16 residues long. Germline V lookup: CDR1 SGHRS, CDR2 YFSETQ. DNA for the CDR3: TGCGCCAGCACCCCTGGCTGGGCGAGCTCCTACAATGAGCAGTTCTTC. Translated, it gives CASTPGWASSYNEQFF. The complete variable domain, with remaining parts taken from reference TRBV5-1 and TRBJ2-1, reads KAGVTQTPRYLIKTRGQQVTLSCSPISGHRSVSWYQQTPGQGLQFLFEYFSETQRNKGNFPGRFSGRQFSNSRSEMNVSTLELGDSALYLCASTPGWASSYNEQFFGPGTRLTVL.

This clone came up a few times. This chain connects TRBV6-5 to TRBJ1-3; 7 nucleotides line up with TRBD1. Germline V CDR1 and CDR2: MNHEY, SVGAGI. This CDR3 comprises 14 residues. Losses at the gene ends were 6 bases for V and 7 bases for J; bases not matched to a gene: 9. As DNA, the CDR3 is TGTGCCAGCAGCCCCGACGGCAGGGGGAACACCATATATTTT. Amino acids: CASSPDGRGNTIYF.

The genes are TRBV7-9 and TRBJ2-3, with 10 bases lining up with TRBD2. This CDR3 is 17 amino acids long. V lost 6 bases to trimming and J lost 0 bases; unmatched junction nucleotides: 9. Germline V gene data show CDR1 as SEHNR and CDR2 as FQNEAQ (reference sequence). The CDR3 protein is CASRPPGLAPSTDTQYF. As DNA, the CDR3 is TGTGCCAGCAGGCCTCCGGGACTAGCGCCGAGCACAGATACGCAGTATTTT.